The 21 T cell receptor beta chains below come from one sample, sequenced in a study of shared clonotypes between healthy human individuals. Using immunoSEQ multiplex PCR, the repertoire was profiled, and TCRdb retains in-frame clones only, with some absent. Of about 2.4 million clones detected, approximately 93% appear once; the ten largest clones hold approximately 0.37%. Sequencing was done on a sample of naive CD4+ T cells from PBMCs. Regarding subset: CD45RA+ positively selected. The source is a young man in good health. Some clones in this sample may be carry-over from other donors' samples.

This sequence joins TRBV5-1 and TRBJ2-1; 7 bases agree with TRBD1. The length of the CDR3 is 14 residues. Germline V gene data show CDR1 as SGHRS and CDR2 as YFSETQ. V lost 6 bases and J lost 9; bases outside the gene matches: 12. Here the CDR3 reads CASIPVGGPGEQFF. DNA of the CDR3: TGCGCCAGCATACCAGTAGGGGGCCCGGGTGAGCAGTTCTTC.

A note on this clone: Other DNA sequences within the sample encode an identical CDR3. The chain joins TRBV18 to TRBJ2-5; D is unresolved. Germline values: CDR1 KGHSH, CDR2 LQKENI. V gave up 3 bases and J gave up 3 bases, with 11 bases separating them. The CDR3 covers 14 residues. CDR3 DNA: TGTGCCAGCTCACCGAGAACTGGAGAAGAGACCCAGTACTTC. Translation: CASSPRTGEETQYF.

This CDR3 is CASSLYDNSPLHF. CDR3 DNA: TGTGCCAGCAGCTTATATGATAATTCACCCCTCCACTTT. This chain joins TRBV13 and TRBJ1-6; D is ambiguous. V gave up 2 bases and J gave up 5 bases, with 4 bases separating them. Germline-derived CDR1 and CDR2 are PRHDT and FYEKMQ (reference sequence). The CDR3 length is 13 residues.

The chain is built from TRBV28 and TRBJ1-2; 7 bases are a match to TRBD1. This CDR3 has 16 residues. Germline loops: CDR1 MDHEN, CDR2 SYDVKM. The J segment lost 8 bases and the V segment lost 5 bases, leaving 17 bases of the junction unmatched. CDR3 amino acids: CASSLEVTGPRLGYTF. CDR3 coding DNA: TGTGCCAGCAGTCTGGAGGTGACAGGGCCCCGATTAGGCTACACCTTC.

The V gene is TRBV5-4, the J gene TRBJ1-2; TRBD1 might be the D (5 bases). Between the trimmed V and J ends, which lost 0 bases and 14 bases, there was a span of 23 bases. Germline-derived CDR1 and CDR2 are SGHNT and YYREEE (reference sequence). CDR3 size: 15 residues. CDR3 residues: CASSLAGGTFMWRTF. Here the CDR3 DNA reads TGTGCCAGCAGCTTGGCTGGGGGGACCTTTATGTGGAGGACCTTC.

This clone was counted a single time. The rearrangement links TRBV19 to TRBJ1-5, with TRBD1 as a possible D gene (5 bases). V gave up 5 bases and J gave up 6 bases, with 17 bases separating them. CDR1 is LNHDA and CDR2 is SQIVND in the germline V gene (reference sequence). The CDR3 runs 15 residues. CDR3 region: CASSSGAAGGQPQHF. The CDR3 DNA is TGTGCCAGTAGTTCCGGGGCGGCGGGTGGTCAGCCCCAGCATTTT.

The V gene is TRBV6-1, the J gene TRBJ1-1, with a tentative D call TRBD1 (6 bases). The CDR3 is 14 residues long. The ends were cut back, 6 bases at V and 0 bases at J, with 11 bases in the middle. CDR1 MNHNS and CDR2 SASEGT come from the germline V gene. As DNA, the CDR3 is TGTGCCAGCAGCCCACAGGGTTTGAACACTGAAGCTTTCTTT. This translates into CASSPQGLNTEAFF.

The chain uses TRBV11-3 and TRBJ2-2; D is unresolved. Looked up from germline, CDR1 is SGHNT and CDR2 is YENEEA. Trimming left V 0 bases short and J 6 bases short, with 2 bases between. The CDR3 spans 12 residues. This chain's CDR3 is CASSLDPGELFF. DNA of the CDR3: TGTGCCAGCAGCTTAGACCCCGGGGAGCTGTTTTTT.

The J gene is TRBJ2-7, the V gene TRBV18; 8 bases are shared with TRBD1. Looked up from germline, CDR1 is KGHSH and CDR2 is LQKENI. The CDR3 is 13 amino acids. The J segment lost 5 bases and the V segment lost 4 bases, leaving 4 bases of the junction unmatched. The CDR3 reads CASSQQQGDEQYF. CDR3 bases: TGTGCCAGCTCACAACAACAGGGGGACGAGCAGTACTTC.

Turning to this clone: Other nucleotide sequences in the sample specify the same CDR3. V usage is TRBV6-5 and J usage is TRBJ2-1; 7 nucleotides agree with TRBD1. Germline-derived CDR1 and CDR2 are MNHEY and SVGAGI. This CDR3 is 13 amino acids long. The V segment lost 6 bases and the J segment 6 bases; nucleotides outside the gene matches: 5. The CDR3 sequence: CASSRTGSNEQFF. Here the CDR3 DNA reads TGTGCCAGCAGCCGGACAGGTTCCAATGAGCAGTTCTTC.

The V call is TRBV7-3, the J call TRBJ2-3, with 7 bases aligning to TRBD1. Germline trimming cut 5 bases from V and 2 bases from J; bases unmatched to any gene: 7. The germline V gene encodes CDR1 SGHTA and CDR2 FQGTGA. This CDR3 is built from 15 residues. CDR3 region: CASSEGAYITDTQYF. The CDR3 DNA sequence: TGTGCCAGCAGCGAGGGGGCCTATATCACAGATACGCAGTATTTT.

The rearrangement joins TRBV5-8 to TRBJ2-7; D call uncertain. Germline V gene data show CDR1 as SGHTS and CDR2 as YDEGEE. This CDR3 is 16 amino acids long. Deletions cut 4 bases from V and 9 bases from J, with 26 bases between. In nucleotides, the CDR3 is TGTGCCAGCAGCCTGAGTGGCAGCTCCCGGCCTGGAAGGCAGTACTTC. Its protein is CASSLSGSSRPGRQYF.

The rearrangement joins TRBV5-1 to TRBJ2-7, with D possibly TRBD2 on 6 matching bases. V gave up 4 bases and J gave up 6 bases, with 20 bases separating them. The CDR3 length is 15 residues. Germline V gives CDR1 SGHRS, CDR2 YFSETQ. Written as DNA, the CDR3 is TGCGCCAGCAGCCAAGGGACTCAAAAGTCCCGCGAGCAGTACTTC. Protein product: CASSQGTQKSREQYF.

This clone was seen just once. V usage is TRBV28 and J usage is TRBJ2-7; 10 bases match TRBD1. The CDR3 consists of 15 residues. J gave up 2 bases and V 6 bases, and 7 bases lay outside the gene matches. Per the germline V gene, CDR1 is MDHEN and CDR2 is SYDVKM. The CDR3 protein is CASSQGGQGTYEQYF. CDR3 nucleotide sequence: TGTGCCAGCAGCCAAGGGGGACAGGGGACCTACGAGCAGTACTTC.

The chain employs TRBV30 and TRBJ2-1; possible D gene TRBD1, 5 bases. The CDR3 has 13 amino acids. Germline assignment: CDR1 GTSNPN and CDR2 SVGIG (reference sequence). Trimming pared 3 bases from V and 9 bases from J, leaving 15 bases between. CDR3 loop: CAWRWGLVSEQFF. The DNA for the CDR3 is TGTGCCTGGAGGTGGGGCCTGGTTTCTGAGCAGTTCTTC.

The chain uses TRBV6-1 and TRBJ2-4, with 8 bases identical to TRBD1. CDR3 length: 14 residues. CDR1 is MNHNS, CDR2 SASEGT, per germline. Germline trimming cut 7 bases from V and 5 bases from J; bases unmatched to any gene: 7. CDR3 coding DNA: TGTGCCAGCACCACAGGGGGTTCCCAAAACATTCAGTACTTC. Protein: CASTTGGSQNIQYF.

This rearrangement joins TRBV18 to TRBJ2-1, with TRBD2 matching 9 bases. CDR1 and CDR2 (germline): KGHSH, LQKENI. With 6 bases clipped from V and 3 bases from J, the junction kept 12 bases outside the gene matches. The CDR3 contains 17 residues. DNA for the CDR3: TGTGCCAGCTCCCGGGGACTAGCCGCTCGAGGCTACAATGAGCAGTTCTTC. Residues: CASSRGLAARGYNEQFF.

This clone was seen only once. At one end, the junction sequence differs from germline, possibly due to a read error. The chain couples TRBV7-9 to TRBJ2-5; D might be TRBD1 (7 bases). CDR3 length: 17 residues. CDR1 and CDR2 (germline): SEHNR, FQNEAQ (reference sequence). The CDR3 DNA reads TGTGCCGGCAGCTTAGAGGAGGGGACAGTCCGCGGGGCAGGCCAGTACTTC. Amino acid sequence: CAGSLEEGTVRGAGQYF.

Points on this clone: This same CDR3 is encoded by further DNA sequences in the sample. The chain recombines TRBV10-3 with TRBJ1-1; a possible D gene is TRBD1 (6 bases). The CDR3 extends over 13 amino acids. Germline V CDR1 and CDR2: ENHRY, SYGVKD. V lost 3 bases and J lost 5, with 10 bases in between. The CDR3 sequence: CAISDRGGTEAFF. The DNA for the CDR3 is TGTGCCATCAGTGACAGGGGAGGGACTGAAGCTTTCTTT.

CDR3 sequence: CASSLDRAGTGTF. The CDR3 coding sequence is TGTGCCAGCAGCTTGGATCGGGCAGGGACGGGGACCTTC. The rearrangement uses TRBV5-4 and TRBJ1-2, with D maybe TRBD1 (5 bases). The CDR3 has 13 amino acids. V lost 0 bases, J lost 14 bases, and 17 bases lay in between. Germline CDR1 SGHNT, CDR2 YYREEE (reference sequence).

The rearrangement joins TRBV28 to TRBJ2-7; 8 nucleotides align to TRBD1. Losses at the gene ends were 7 bases for V and 9 bases for J; bases not matched to a gene: 17. CDR1 and CDR2 (germline): MDHEN, SYDVKM. The CDR3 is made up of 15 amino acids. Here the CDR3 reads CASNQGQGRYTGQYF. In DNA, the CDR3 is TGTGCCAGCAACCAAGGACAGGGTCGATACACGGGGCAGTACTTC.